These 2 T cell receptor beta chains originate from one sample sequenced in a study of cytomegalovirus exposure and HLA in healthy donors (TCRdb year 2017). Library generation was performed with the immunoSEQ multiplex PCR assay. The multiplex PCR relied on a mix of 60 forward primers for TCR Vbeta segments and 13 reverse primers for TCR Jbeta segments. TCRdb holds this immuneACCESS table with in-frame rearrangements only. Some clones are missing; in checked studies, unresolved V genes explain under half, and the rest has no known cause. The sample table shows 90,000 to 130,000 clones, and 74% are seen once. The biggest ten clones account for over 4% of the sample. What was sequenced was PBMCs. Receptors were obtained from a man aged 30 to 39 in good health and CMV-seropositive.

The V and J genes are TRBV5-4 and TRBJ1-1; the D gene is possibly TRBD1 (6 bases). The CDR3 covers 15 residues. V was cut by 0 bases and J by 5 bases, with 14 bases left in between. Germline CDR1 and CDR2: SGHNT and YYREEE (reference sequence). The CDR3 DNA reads TGTGCCAGCAGCTTGGGAACAGGGAAGGGAACTGAAGCTTTCTTT. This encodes CASSLGTGKGTEAFF. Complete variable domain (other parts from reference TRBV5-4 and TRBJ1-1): ETGVTQSPTHLIKTRGQQVTLRCSSQSGHNTVSWYQQALGQGPQFIFQYYREEENGRGNFPPRFSGLQFPNYSSELNVNALELDDSALYLCASSLGTGKGTEAFFGQGTRLTVV.

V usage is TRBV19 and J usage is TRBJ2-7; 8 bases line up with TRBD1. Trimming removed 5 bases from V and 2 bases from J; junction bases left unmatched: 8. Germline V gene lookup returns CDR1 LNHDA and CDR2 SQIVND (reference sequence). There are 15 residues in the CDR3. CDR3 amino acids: CASSVPGQAAYEQYF. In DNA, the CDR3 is TGTGCCAGTAGTGTTCCGGGACAGGCAGCCTACGAGCAGTACTTC.